The next 14 T cell receptor beta chains were all read from a single sample in a study of cytomegalovirus exposure and HLA in healthy donors. 60 Vbeta and 13 Jbeta primers were used in PCR. Assay used: immunoSEQ multiplex PCR; TCRdb lists only in-frame clones, some missing. The table shows 130,000 to 150,000 clones, with 70% to 85% occurring only once. The sample consisted of PBMCs. Source of these receptors: a woman aged 60 to 75 in good health and CMV-seropositive.

CDR3 sequence reads: CASSLAGPSEIYNEQFF. The CDR3 DNA reads as TGTGCCAGCAGCTTAGCAGGTCCTAGCGAGATCTACAATGAGCAGTTCTTC. The chain has TRBV7-2 and TRBJ2-1, with D possibly being TRBD2 (6 bases). Germline V gene data show CDR1 as SGHTA and CDR2 as FQGNSA. The germline V and J ends were trimmed by 0 bases and 3 bases, with 15 bases remaining between them. The CDR3 consists of 17 residues.

CDR3 loop: CASSQDRLAEYYEQYF. In nucleotides, the CDR3 is TGTGCCAGCAGCCAAGATCGGCTAGCGGAGTACTACGAGCAGTACTTC. V usage is TRBV4-2 and J usage is TRBJ2-7, with TRBD2 identical over 7 bases. From germline, CDR1 is LGHNA and CDR2 YNFKEQ. The CDR3 runs 16 residues. With V trimmed by 0 bases and J by 3 bases, 8 bases remained unmatched.

CDR3 loop: CASSPFGGGRTTTKQYF. For the CDR3, the DNA is TGTGCCAGCAGCCCTTTCGGGGGAGGGAGGACAACTACGAAGCAGTACTTC. The V gene is TRBV5-6, the J gene TRBJ2-7; 7 positions match TRBD2. CDR1 SGHDT and CDR2 YYEEEE come from the germline V gene. Germline trimming cut 4 bases from V and 8 bases from J; bases unmatched to any gene: 21. This CDR3 contains 17 residues.

The rearrangement links TRBV27 to TRBJ2-7; tentative D call: TRBD1 (6 bases). This CDR3 comprises 15 residues. The V end lost 3 bases, the J end lost 5 bases, and 17 bases lay between the germline ends. Germline-derived CDR1 and CDR2 are MNHEY and SMNVEV (reference sequence). CDR3 sequence: CASSFMFGAGDEQYF. The CDR3 nucleotides read TGTGCCAGCAGTTTTATGTTCGGGGCAGGGGACGAGCAGTACTTC.

This chain uses TRBV6-5 with TRBJ1-2; D is unresolved. The germline gives CDR1 MNHEY, CDR2 SVGAGI. V lost 2 bases, J lost 8 bases, and 18 bases lay in between. The CDR3 spans 15 residues. In DNA, the CDR3 is TGTGCCAGCAGTTACGACCTCCTTTCGACAAGGGGCTACACCTTC. The encoded protein is CASSYDLLSTRGYTF.

There are a few counts of this clone. V is TRBV29-1 and J is TRBJ2-5; weak D call: TRBD2 (5 bases). The V end was cut by 4 bases, the J end by 5 bases, with 14 bases between. From germline, CDR1 is SQVTM and CDR2 ANQGSEA. This CDR3 region has 13 residues. The CDR3 is CSVVVRTGETQYF. In DNA form, the CDR3 reads TGCAGCGTTGTAGTCAGGACTGGGGAGACCCAGTACTTC.

This chain uses TRBV5-1 with TRBJ2-3; 14 bases match TRBD2. Germline-derived CDR1 and CDR2 are SGHRS and YFSETQ. CDR3 size: 18 residues. Unmatched junction bases numbered 5, after V lost 0 bases and J lost 2 bases. CDR3 sequence: CASSLEGLAGVDTDTQYF. CDR3 in DNA: TGCGCCAGCAGCTTGGAGGGACTAGCGGGAGTTGACACAGATACGCAGTATTTT.

This chain uses TRBV12-5 with TRBJ2-3; no clear D gene. Germline V gives CDR1 LGHNT, CDR2 FRNRAP. V lost 6 bases, J lost 4 bases, and 14 bases lay in between. This CDR3 has 14 amino acids. CDR3 nucleotide sequence: TGTGCTAGTGGCACTCCCGAGTCACCAGATACGCAGTATTTT. It yields the protein CASGTPESPDTQYF. Filled out from reference TRBV12-5 and TRBJ2-3, the complete variable domain reads DARVTQTPRHKVTEMGQEVTMRCQPILGHNTVFWYRQTMMQGLELLAYFRNRAPLDDSGMPKDRFSAEMPDATLATLKIQPSEPRDSAVYFCASGTPESPDTQYFGPGTRLTVL.

This clone was recorded once. V and J are TRBV28 and TRBJ2-1; TRBD2 matches at 8 bases. The CDR3 length is 13 residues. CDR1 and CDR2 from the germline V gene are MDHEN and SYDVKM. Trimming cost V 3 bases and J 9 bases; bases outside gene matches: 4. The CDR3 sequence is CASSFGLAGEQFF. As DNA, the CDR3 is TGTGCCAGCAGTTTTGGACTAGCTGGTGAGCAGTTCTTC.

The chain links TRBV6-1 to TRBJ2-1; maybe TRBD2 (6 bases). Trimming took off 4 bases at V and 10 bases at J, with 11 bases between the two ends. The germline V gene encodes CDR1 MNHNS and CDR2 SASEGT. This CDR3 contains 12 residues. CDR3 DNA sequence: TGTGCCAGCAGTGCCTATCTAGCGGAGCAGTTCTTC. Residues: CASSAYLAEQFF.

CDR3 loop: CASSQDQGKQYF. As DNA, the CDR3 is TGCGCCAGCAGCCAAGATCAGGGCAAGCAGTACTTC. The chain employs TRBV4-3 and TRBJ2-5, with D tentatively TRBD1 (5 bases). This CDR3 region has 12 residues. V was cut by 0 bases and J by 11 bases, with 10 bases left in between. The germline CDR1 and CDR2 sequences are LGHNA and YSLEER.

CDR3: CASIERGGGTEAFF. The CDR3, as DNA: TGTGCCAGTATTGAGAGGGGAGGAGGCACTGAAGCTTTCTTT. J is TRBJ1-1 and V is TRBV19; tentative D call: TRBD1 (5 bases). This CDR3 comprises 14 residues. CDR1 is LNHDA, CDR2 SQIVND, per germline (reference sequence). The V and J ends lost 7 bases and 4 bases respectively, with 16 bases between them.

The chain joins TRBV10-1 to TRBJ2-1, with 7 positions matching TRBD2. Germline loops: CDR1 WNHNN, CDR2 SYGVQD (reference sequence). V lost 7 bases, J lost 9 bases, and 15 bases stayed unmatched. This CDR3 has 15 residues. CDR3 nucleotide sequence: TGCGCCAGCAAGGTAGAGGCGGGAGCATCCGTTGAGCAGTTCTTC. Residues: CASKVEAGASVEQFF.

In nucleotides, the CDR3 is TGTGCCAGCACACGGGACACTTATAGCAATCAGCCCCAGCATTTT. Protein product: CASTRDTYSNQPQHF. V and J are TRBV28 and TRBJ1-5; TRBD1 is a possible D gene (6 bases). The CDR3 runs 15 residues. The V end lost 7 bases, the J end lost 0 bases, and 13 bases lay between the germline ends. Germline values: CDR1 MDHEN, CDR2 SYDVKM.